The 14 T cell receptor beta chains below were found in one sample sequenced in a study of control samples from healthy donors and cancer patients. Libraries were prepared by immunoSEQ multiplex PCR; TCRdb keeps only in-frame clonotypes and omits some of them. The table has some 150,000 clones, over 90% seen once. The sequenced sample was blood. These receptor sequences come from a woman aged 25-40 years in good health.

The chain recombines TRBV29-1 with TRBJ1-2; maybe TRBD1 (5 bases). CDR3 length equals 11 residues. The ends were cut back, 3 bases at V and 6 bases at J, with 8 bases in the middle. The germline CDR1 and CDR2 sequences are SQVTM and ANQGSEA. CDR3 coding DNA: TGCAGCGTTGACCAGGGCGATGGCTACACCTTC. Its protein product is CSVDQGDGYTF.

In DNA form, the CDR3 reads TGTGCCAGCAGCCGGGACCGGGATTCACCCCTCCACTTT. This translates into CASSRDRDSPLHF. J is TRBJ1-6 and V is TRBV6-5; TRBD1 might be the D (5 bases). The CDR3 sequence is 13 residues long. The V end lost 6 bases, the J end lost 8 bases, and 11 bases lay between the germline ends. Germline values: CDR1 MNHEY, CDR2 SVGAGI.

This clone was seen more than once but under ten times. This CDR3 is CASSMTSFNEQYF. The DNA of the CDR3 is TGTGCCAGTAGTATGACTAGTTTCAACGAGCAGTACTTC. The chain uses TRBV19 and TRBJ2-7, with D tentatively TRBD2 (6 bases). This CDR3 spans 13 amino acids. V was cut by 3 bases and J by 5 bases, with 11 bases left in between. Germline CDR1 is LNHDA and CDR2 is SQIVND (reference sequence). Supplemented by reference TRBV19 and TRBJ2-7, the full variable domain reads DGGITQSPKYLFRKEGQNVTLSCEQNLNHDAMYWYRQDPGQGLRLIYYSQIVNDFQKGDIAEGYSVSREKKESFPLTVTSAQKNPTAFYLCASSMTSFNEQYFGPGTRLTVT.

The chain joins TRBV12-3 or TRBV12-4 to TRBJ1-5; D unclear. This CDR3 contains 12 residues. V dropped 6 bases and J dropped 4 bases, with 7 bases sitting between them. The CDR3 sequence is CASSTKNQPQHF. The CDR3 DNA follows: TGTGCCAGCAGCACAAAAAATCAGCCCCAGCATTTT.

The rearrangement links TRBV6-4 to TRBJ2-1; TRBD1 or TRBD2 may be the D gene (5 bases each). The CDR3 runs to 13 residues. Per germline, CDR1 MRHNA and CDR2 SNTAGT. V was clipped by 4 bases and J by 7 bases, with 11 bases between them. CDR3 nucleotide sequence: TGTGCCAGCAGTGCAGGGTGGAGGAATGAGCAGTTCTTC. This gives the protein CASSAGWRNEQFF.

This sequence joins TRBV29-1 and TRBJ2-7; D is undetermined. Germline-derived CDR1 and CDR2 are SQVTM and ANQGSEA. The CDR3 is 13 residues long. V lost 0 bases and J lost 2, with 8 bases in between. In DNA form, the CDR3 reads TGCAGCGTTGAAGATCGTGAAGCCTACGAGCAGTACTTC. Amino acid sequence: CSVEDREAYEQYF.

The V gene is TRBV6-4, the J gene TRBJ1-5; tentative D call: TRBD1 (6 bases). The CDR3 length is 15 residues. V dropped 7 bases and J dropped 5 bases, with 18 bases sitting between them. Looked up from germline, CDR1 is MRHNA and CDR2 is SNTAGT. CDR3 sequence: CASNNRDILYQPQHF. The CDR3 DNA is TGTGCCAGCAATAACCGGGACATCCTTTATCAGCCCCAGCATTTT.

The CDR3 region has the DNA TGTGCCAGCAGCCAAGAAAGACGACAGGGAAGCGGCAATCAGCCCCAGCATTTT. The encoded protein is CASSQERRQGSGNQPQHF. The chain uses TRBV14 and TRBJ1-5; 7 bases match TRBD1. CDR3 size: 18 residues. CDR1 and CDR2 (germline): SGHDN, FVKESK. The V segment lost 0 bases and the J segment 2 bases; nucleotides outside the gene matches: 10.

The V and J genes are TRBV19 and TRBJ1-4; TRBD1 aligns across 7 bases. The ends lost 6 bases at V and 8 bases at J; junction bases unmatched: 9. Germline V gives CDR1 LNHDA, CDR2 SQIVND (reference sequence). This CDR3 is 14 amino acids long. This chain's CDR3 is CASRTTGRGEKLFF. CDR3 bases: TGTGCCAGTAGGACGACGGGCAGGGGGGAAAAACTGTTTTTT.

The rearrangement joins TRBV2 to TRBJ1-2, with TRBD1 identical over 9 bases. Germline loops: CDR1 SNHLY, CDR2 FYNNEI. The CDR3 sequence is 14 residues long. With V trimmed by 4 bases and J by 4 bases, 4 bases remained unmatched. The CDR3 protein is CASSASDRGYGYTF. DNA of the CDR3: TGTGCCAGCAGTGCTTCGGACAGGGGCTATGGCTACACCTTC.

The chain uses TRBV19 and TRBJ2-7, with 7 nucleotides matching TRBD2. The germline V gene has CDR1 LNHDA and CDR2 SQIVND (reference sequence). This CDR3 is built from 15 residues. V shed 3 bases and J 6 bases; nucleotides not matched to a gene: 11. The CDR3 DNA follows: TGTGCCAGTAGTATCCGGAGCGGGAAATCAAGCGAGCAGTACTTC. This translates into CASSIRSGKSSEQYF.

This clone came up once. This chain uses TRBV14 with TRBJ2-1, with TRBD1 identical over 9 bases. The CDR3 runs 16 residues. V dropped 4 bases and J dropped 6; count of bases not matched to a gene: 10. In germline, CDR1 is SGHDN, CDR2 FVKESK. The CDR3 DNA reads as TGTGCCAGCAGCCGCAGATTAGGGACAGGGAGCAATGAGCAGTTCTTC. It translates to CASSRRLGTGSNEQFF.

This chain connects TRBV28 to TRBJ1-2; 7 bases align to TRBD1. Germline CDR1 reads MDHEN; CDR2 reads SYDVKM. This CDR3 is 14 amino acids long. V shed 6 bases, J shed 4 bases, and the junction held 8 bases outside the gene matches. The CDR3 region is CASRTYQGGYGYTF. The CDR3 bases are TGTGCCAGCAGAACCTATCAGGGGGGCTATGGCTACACCTTC.

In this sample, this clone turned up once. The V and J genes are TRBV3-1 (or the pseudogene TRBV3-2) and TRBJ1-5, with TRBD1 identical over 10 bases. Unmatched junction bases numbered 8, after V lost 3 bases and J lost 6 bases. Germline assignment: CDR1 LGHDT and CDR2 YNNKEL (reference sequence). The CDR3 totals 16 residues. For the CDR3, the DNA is TGTGCCAGCAGCCAGGGGGACAGGGGAAGGGTTCAGCCCCAGCATTTT. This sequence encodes CASSQGDRGRVQPQHF.